This T cell receptor (beta chain) appears in the sequencing data of a study of cytomegalovirus exposure and HLA in healthy donors. This clone was recorded once. The antigen is undetermined. Regarding the study as a whole: Within an earlier analysis, most TCR beta V segments proved productive either about 90% or about 30% of the time.

Losses at the gene ends were 3 bases for V and 4 bases for J; bases not matched to a gene: 5. Germline V lookup: CDR1 MNHEY, CDR2 SMNVEV (reference sequence). The CDR3 consists of 16 residues. The PCR contained 60 Vbeta and 13 Jbeta primers. Only in-frame clones appear in the TCRdb table, and some are missing; sequencing was by immunoSEQ multiplex PCR. This repertoire shows about 120,000 clones, about 76% found once; its top ten account for 3% to 5%. The chain recombines TRBV27 with TRBJ2-1; 11 positions agree with TRBD2. The sequenced material came from PBMCs. This clonotype was obtained from a woman in her 30s in good health and CMV-seronegative. The CDR3 loop is CASSLSSGRMYNEQFF. The CDR3 DNA sequence: TGTGCCAGCAGTTTGTCTAGCGGGAGGATGTACAATGAGCAGTTCTTC.